This entry lists 32 T cell receptor beta chains sequenced from one sample in a study of regulatory T cells in long-lasting Graves disease. The TCR beta library used iRepertoire HTBI primers with Arm-PCR amplification of CDR3. TCRdb reprocessed the multiplex PCR reads with MiXCR, giving one entry per CDR3 protein. This table holds around 450,000 distinct CDR3 sequences, approximately 21% found once. Time point reported: persistent/refractory GD, antithyroid drugs over 5 years with positive TRAb. Extracted RNA from PBMCs served as the source of the TCR library. Specimen: peripheral blood mononuclear cells (PBMCs), collected when the disease was refractory, from a patient treated with antithyroid drugs. The receptors stem from a female donor with Graves disease.

This clonotype was recorded many times. The chain combines TRBV20-1 with TRBJ1-1; D is unresolved. Germline V lookup: CDR1 DFQATT, CDR2 SNEGSKA (reference sequence). This CDR3 has 12 amino acids. The CDR3 DNA reads as TGCAGCGTTGCGAAAGGGAACACTGAAGCTTTCTTT. This translates into CSVAKGNTEAFF.

The rearrangement uses TRBV28 and TRBJ2-3; unclear D gene. The last part of the DNA fits TRBJ1-5 better; the J call may be wrong. CDR3 length: 12 amino acids. Germline CDR1 and CDR2: MDHEN and SYDVKM. This CDR3 is CASSLSADTQHF. The DNA of the CDR3 is TGTGCCAGCAGTTTGAGCGCAGATACGCAGCATTTT.

This chain links TRBV7-3 with TRBJ1-5; 9 positions match TRBD1. The germline V gene encodes CDR1 SGHTA and CDR2 FQGTGA. V gave up 6 bases and J gave up 1 base; unmatched junction bases: 16. The CDR3 has 19 residues. The CDR3 here is CASSNNGGQGFQSNQPQHF. In DNA form, the CDR3 reads TGTGCCAGCAGTAACAATGGCGGACAGGGGTTTCAGAGCAATCAGCCCCAGCATTTT.

The V call is TRBV5-1, the J call TRBJ2-3; 11 bases agree with TRBD2. The V and J ends lost 4 bases and 4 bases, in that order; junction bases with no gene match: 5. Germline assignment: CDR1 SGHRS and CDR2 YFSETQ. CDR3 length: 15 residues. CDR3 protein: CASSGTSGSSDTQYF. The CDR3 coding sequence is TGCGCCAGCAGCGGCACTAGCGGGAGTTCAGATACGCAGTATTTT.

About this clonotype itself: A much larger clone sits a single nucleotide away, making a read error possible. The rearrangement uses TRBV7-8 and TRBJ2-7; maybe TRBD2 (5 bases). Germline V gives CDR1 SGHVS, CDR2 FQNEAQ. The CDR3 runs to 13 residues. The CDR3 sequence: CASSLATGVEQHF. The CDR3 bases are TGTGCCAGCAGCTTAGCGACCGGGGTTGAGCAGCACTTC.

This clonotype was counted between two and nine times. The rearrangement joins TRBV19 to TRBJ2-5; unclear D gene. V was cut by 5 bases and J by 1 base, with 11 bases left in between. CDR1 and CDR2 from the germline V gene are LNHDA and SQIVND (reference sequence). The CDR3 contains 14 residues. The CDR3 here is CASSSQALQETQYF. The DNA for the CDR3 is TGTGCCAGTAGTTCCCAGGCTCTCCAAGAGACCCAGTACTTC.

This clonotype was seen ten or more times. The chain couples TRBV29-1 to TRBJ2-7, with D possibly TRBD1 on 8 matching bases. The V end was cut by 6 bases, the J end by 3 bases, with 15 bases between. Germline V gene lookup returns CDR1 SQVTM and CDR2 ANQGSEA. CDR3 length: 13 amino acids. The CDR3 nucleotides read TGCAGCGTGGAGACAGGGGAGGGCTACGAGCAGTACTTC. This gives the protein CSVETGEGYEQYF.

The table lists this clonotype with a few counts. V usage is TRBV28 and J usage is TRBJ1-1; D is perhaps TRBD1 (6 bases). The V and J ends lost 8 bases and 1 base respectively, with 14 bases between them. Per the germline V gene, CDR1 is MDHEN and CDR2 is SYDVKM. This CDR3 is built from 14 residues. CDR3 region: CASPPPDRNTEAFF. For the CDR3, the DNA is TGTGCCAGCCCGCCCCCGGACAGGAACACTGAAGCTTTCTTT. Variable domain in full (rest from reference TRBV28 and TRBJ1-1): DVKVTQSSRYLVKRTGEKVFLECVQDMDHENMFWYRQDPGLGLRLIYFSYDVKMKEKGDIPEGYSVSREKKERFSLILESASTNQTSMYLCASPPPDRNTEAFFGQGTRLTVV.

The table lists this clonotype with a few counts. The chain is built from TRBV12-3 or TRBV12-4 and TRBJ2-7; D uncertain. With 5 bases removed from V and 5 bases from J, the gap between germline ends came to 13 bases. This CDR3 spans 13 amino acids. The CDR3 reads CASSRGAGNEQYF. The CDR3 DNA reads TGTGCCAGCAGTCGAGGAGCCGGTAACGAGCAGTACTTC.

This clonotype was counted ten times or more. This rearrangement joins TRBV29-1 to TRBJ2-5; D is uncertain. Germline lookup yields CDR1 SQVTM and CDR2 ANQGSEA. The V end was cut by 6 bases, the J end by 2 bases, with 13 bases between. There are 13 residues in the CDR3. In DNA, the CDR3 is TGCAGCGTATCCGGAAACCAACAAGAGACCCAGTACTTC. This encodes CSVSGNQQETQYF.

This clonotype was seen repeatedly, ten times or more. This chain joins TRBV28 and TRBJ2-7, with 8 bases aligning to TRBD2. The CDR3 length is 14 residues. V was clipped by 1 base and J by 3 bases; unmatched bases: 2. Per germline, CDR1 MDHEN and CDR2 SYDVKM. Here the CDR3 reads CASSLSLAGYEQYF. CDR3 nucleotide sequence: TGTGCCAGCAGTTTATCGCTAGCGGGCTACGAGCAGTACTTC.

This clonotype came up many times. This chain joins TRBV6-1 and TRBJ1-6, with D perhaps TRBD1 (5 bases). There are 16 residues in the CDR3. The germline V gene has CDR1 MNHNS and CDR2 SASEGT. V was shortened by 6 bases and J by 6 bases, with 18 bases between the two germline ends. The CDR3 nucleotides are TGTGCCAGCAGCGCGCCCCGGGACGGACTTAATTCACCCCTCCACTTT. The encoded protein is CASSAPRDGLNSPLHF.

This clonotype was observed a few times. The chain recombines TRBV9 with TRBJ1-3; tentatively, D is TRBD1 (5 bases). The ends were cut back, 4 bases at V and 0 bases at J, with 11 bases in the middle. CDR1 and CDR2 from the germline V gene are SGDLS and YYNGEE. The CDR3 covers 15 residues. In DNA, the CDR3 is TGTGCCAGCAGCACCCGGGGGGTCTCTGGAAACACCATATATTTT. The encoded protein is CASSTRGVSGNTIYF.

The chain employs TRBV19 and TRBJ1-1, with a possible D match to TRBD1 (6 bases). Deletions cut 5 bases from V and 2 bases from J, with 18 bases between. The CDR3 loop spans 16 amino acids. Germline assignment: CDR1 LNHDA and CDR2 SQIVND (reference sequence). This CDR3 reads CASSRPPDSINTEAFF. CDR3 coding DNA: TGTGCCAGTAGTCGACCCCCGGACAGCATTAACACTGAAGCTTTCTTT.

This clonotype was picked up many times. The chain has TRBV7-8 and TRBJ2-7; 7 nucleotides line up with TRBD1. After removal of 5 bases from V and 2 bases from J, the junction contained 6 bases not matched to a gene. The CDR3 loop spans 14 amino acids. Germline-derived CDR1 and CDR2 are SGHVS and FQNEAQ. The CDR3 reads CASSPVGTAYEQYF. DNA for the CDR3: TGTGCCAGCAGCCCCGTCGGGACAGCCTACGAGCAGTACTTC.

Concerning this clonotype: Since a much larger clone is just one base distant, this may be a read error. The rearrangement uses TRBV20-1 and TRBJ2-7; perhaps TRBD1 as D (6 bases). The length of the CDR3 is 13 residues. With 3 bases removed from V and 0 bases from J, the gap between germline ends came to 9 bases. Germline CDR1 DFQATT, CDR2 SNEGSKA (reference sequence). CDR3 amino acids: CSASDRSSYEQYF. In nucleotides, the CDR3 is TGCAGTGCTAGCGACAGGAGCTCCTACGAGCAGTACTTC.

V is TRBV18 and J is TRBJ2-5, with TRBD1 matching over 7 bases. CDR1 is KGHSH, CDR2 LQKENI, per germline. The V and J ends lost 2 bases and 3 bases, in that order; junction bases with no gene match: 3. CDR3 length equals 14 residues. The CDR3 nucleotides are TGTGCCAGCTCACCATTGACAGGGAAAGAGACCCAGTACTTC. Translating gives CASSPLTGKETQYF. The whole variable domain, filled in from reference TRBV18 and TRBJ2-5, reads NAGVMQNPRHLVRRRGQEARLRCSPMKGHSHVYWYRQLPEEGLKFMVYLQKENIIDESGMPKERFSAEFPKEGPSILRIQQVVRGDSAAYFCASSPLTGKETQYFGPGTRLLVL.

This clonotype was seen many times. The chain has TRBV6-1 and TRBJ1-6; 7 nucleotides align to TRBD1. The CDR3 consists of 16 residues. Losses at the gene ends were 0 bases for V and 6 bases for J; bases not matched to a gene: 5. Per germline, CDR1 MNHNS and CDR2 SASEGT. CDR3 loop: CASSEAGTATNSPLHF. CDR3 coding DNA: TGTGCCAGCAGTGAAGCAGGGACAGCTACTAATTCACCCCTCCACTTT.

Turning to this clonotype: This sequence may be a read error, since a much larger clone differs from it by one base. J is TRBJ2-7 and V is TRBV28; 11 nucleotides line up with TRBD1. The germline gives CDR1 MDHEN, CDR2 SYDVKM. The CDR3 covers 16 residues. CDR3 in DNA: TGTGCCAGCAAGCCCTCGGGACAGGGGGGGACCTACGGGCAGTACTTC. The encoded protein is CASKPSGQGGTYGQYF.

The rearrangement links TRBV5-6 to TRBJ1-1; possibly TRBD1 for D (5 bases). The CDR3 covers 15 residues. Trimming left V 2 bases short and J 4 bases short, with 15 bases between. CDR1 and CDR2 from the germline V gene are SGHDT and YYEEEE. In DNA, the CDR3 is TGTGCCAGCAGCTTCCCAGGGCAAGGATTCACTGAAGCTTTCTTT. Translated, it gives CASSFPGQGFTEAFF.

The genes are TRBV4-1 and TRBJ1-5; D is perhaps TRBD1 (5 bases). The length of the CDR3 is 15 residues. The V end was cut by 0 bases, the J end by 7 bases, with 13 bases between. The V gene's germline CDR1 is MGHRA and CDR2 YSYEKL. This CDR3 reads CASSQDLGAGQPQHF. The CDR3 DNA reads as TGCGCCAGCAGCCAAGATCTCGGGGCGGGACAGCCCCAGCATTTT.

The table lists this clonotype with a few counts. The V gene is TRBV28, the J gene TRBJ1-5; D is uncertain. Germline V gene lookup returns CDR1 MDHEN and CDR2 SYDVKM. Trimming took off 1 base at V and 3 bases at J, with 10 bases between the two ends. The CDR3 loop spans 15 amino acids. In DNA, the CDR3 is TGTGCCAGCAGTTTATTGGTCAACGCCAATCAGCCCCAGCATTTT. Translation: CASSLLVNANQPQHF.

The sample holds many counts of this clonotype. V is TRBV2 and J is TRBJ1-2; D is unresolved. The CDR3 spans 13 residues. V lost 2 bases and J 3 bases, leaving 7 bases between the germline ends. Germline V gene sequence: CDR1 SNHLY, CDR2 FYNNEI. The CDR3 loop reads CASSEKGYYGYTF. The CDR3 DNA reads as TGTGCCAGCAGTGAAAAAGGGTACTATGGCTACACCTTC.

This clonotype was seen ten or more times. The J gene is TRBJ2-5, the V gene TRBV29-1; 7 positions match TRBD1. The CDR3 loop spans 14 amino acids. V was clipped by 7 bases and J by 2 bases; unmatched bases: 10. CDR1 SQVTM and CDR2 ANQGSEA come from the germline V gene. The CDR3 region is CSARDRRNQETQYF. CDR3 DNA sequence: TGCAGCGCCAGGGACAGACGGAATCAAGAGACCCAGTACTTC.

There are a few counts of this clonotype. The chain has TRBV20-1 and TRBJ2-7; a possible D gene is TRBD2 (6 bases). Germline V gives CDR1 DFQATT, CDR2 SNEGSKA (reference sequence). Trimming cost V 3 bases and J 1 base, with 16 bases left between them. CDR3 length equals 15 residues. The CDR3 loop reads CSASRPGSLSYEQYF. The DNA for the CDR3 is TGCAGTGCTAGCCGACCCGGGAGCCTTTCCTACGAGCAGTACTTC.

The rearrangement joins TRBV4-1 to TRBJ2-2; D may be TRBD1 or TRBD2 (7 bases each). The CDR3 contains 18 residues. Germline loops: CDR1 MGHRA, CDR2 YSYEKL. Trimming cost V 3 bases and J 4 bases, with 21 bases left between them. CDR3 nucleotide sequence: TGCGCCAGCAGCCATCCCATCAGGGGGGGGCTGGTCACCGGGGAGCTGTTTTTT. Protein: CASSHPIRGGLVTGELFF.

This clonotype turned up a few times. V usage is TRBV20-1 and J usage is TRBJ2-7, with a weak D call TRBD2 (5 bases). Germline CDR1 DFQATT, CDR2 SNEGSKA (reference sequence). V lost 1 base to trimming and J lost 3 bases, with 13 bases between them. The CDR3 consists of 14 residues. The CDR3 sequence: CSARVSGFLYEQYF. The CDR3, as DNA: TGCAGTGCTAGAGTCAGCGGATTCCTCTACGAGCAGTACTTC.

This clonotype was counted ten times or more. The chain has TRBV11-2 and TRBJ2-5, with 8 bases fitting TRBD2. J lost 5 bases, V lost 3 bases, and 2 bases had no gene match. CDR1 is SGHAT and CDR2 is FQNNGV in the germline V gene. The CDR3 has 13 residues. CDR3 nucleotides: TGTGCCAGCAGCTTTAGCGGGACGGAGACCCAGTACTTC. Translating gives CASSFSGTETQYF.

The chain employs TRBV5-4 and TRBJ2-5; D is tentatively TRBD1 or TRBD2 (6 bases each). Trimming stripped 4 bases from V and 2 bases from J, with 15 bases between. This CDR3 spans 15 amino acids. The germline V gene has CDR1 SGHNT and CDR2 YYREEE (reference sequence). As DNA, the CDR3 is TGTGCCAGCAGCCGAGGGGGGACTCTTCAAGAGACCCAGTACTTC. Translation gives CASSRGGTLQETQYF.

The table lists this clonotype with many counts. The chain joins TRBV6-1 to TRBJ2-7; the D gene could be TRBD1 or TRBD2 (5 bases each). The V and J ends lost 2 bases and 0 bases respectively, with 8 bases between them. This CDR3 spans 14 amino acids. Germline CDR1 is MNHNS and CDR2 is SASEGT. The CDR3 nucleotides are TGTGCCAGCAGTGAATACGGGACCTCCTACGAGCAGTACTTC. It encodes CASSEYGTSYEQYF.

The table lists this clonotype with many counts. The J gene is TRBJ2-7, the V gene TRBV20-1; 8 nucleotides match TRBD2. After removal of 6 bases from V and 3 bases from J, the junction contained 13 bases not matched to a gene. Germline V gives CDR1 DFQATT, CDR2 SNEGSKA (reference sequence). The CDR3 runs 15 residues. CDR3: CSANPDGAGGYEQYF. The CDR3 DNA follows: TGCAGTGCCAACCCGGACGGCGCGGGAGGCTACGAGCAGTACTTC.

This chain links TRBV9 with TRBJ2-7; 12 bases fit TRBD2. Trimming removed 3 bases from V and 2 bases from J; junction bases left unmatched: 6. Germline CDR1 SGDLS, CDR2 YYNGEE. The CDR3 loop spans 16 amino acids. Written as DNA, the CDR3 is TGTGCCAGCAGCGCGACTAGCGGGAGCCCGCCCTACGAGCAGTACTTC. It codes for CASSATSGSPPYEQYF.